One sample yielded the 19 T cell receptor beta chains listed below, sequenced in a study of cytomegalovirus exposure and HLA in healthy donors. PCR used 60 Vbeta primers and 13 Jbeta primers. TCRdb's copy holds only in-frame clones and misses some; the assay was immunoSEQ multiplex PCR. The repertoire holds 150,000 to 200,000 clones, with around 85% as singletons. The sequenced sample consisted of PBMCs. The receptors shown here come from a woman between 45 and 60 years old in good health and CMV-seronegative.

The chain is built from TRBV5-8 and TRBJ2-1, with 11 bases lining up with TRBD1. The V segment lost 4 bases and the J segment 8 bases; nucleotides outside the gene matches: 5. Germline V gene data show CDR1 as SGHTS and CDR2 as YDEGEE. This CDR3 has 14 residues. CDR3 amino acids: CASSPGTGGHEQFF. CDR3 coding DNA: TGTGCCAGCAGCCCCGGGACAGGGGGGCATGAGCAGTTCTTC.

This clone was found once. The CDR3 nucleotides read TGTGCCAGCTCAACACGACAGAGTGGAGCAGATACGCAGTATTTT. It is translated as CASSTRQSGADTQYF. J is TRBJ2-3 and V is TRBV18; the D gene is possibly TRBD1 (5 bases). Trimming removed 5 bases from V and 4 bases from J, with 16 bases in between. Germline V gene data show CDR1 as KGHSH and CDR2 as LQKENI. The CDR3 has 15 amino acids. The full variable domain, rest sourced from reference TRBV18 and TRBJ2-3, is NAGVMQNPRHLVRRRGQEARLRCSPMKGHSHVYWYRQLPEEGLKFMVYLQKENIIDESGMPKERFSAEFPKEGPSILRIQQVVRGDSAAYFCASSTRQSGADTQYFGPGTRLTVL.

In DNA, the CDR3 is TGTGCCAGCAGTGAATTGGGGGGGGGAAACACCATATATTTT. Translated: CASSELGGGNTIYF. The gene calls are TRBV25-1 and TRBJ1-3; D possibly corresponds to TRBD1 (5 bases). CDR1 is MGHDK, CDR2 SYGVNS, per germline. The CDR3 has 14 residues. Trimming stripped 1 base from V and 4 bases from J, with 8 bases between.

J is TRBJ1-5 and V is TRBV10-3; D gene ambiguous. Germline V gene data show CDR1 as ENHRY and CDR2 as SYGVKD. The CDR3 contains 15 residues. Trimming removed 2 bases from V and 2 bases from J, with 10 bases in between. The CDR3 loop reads CAISEEARGNQPQHF. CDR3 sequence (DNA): TGTGCCATCAGTGAGGAAGCGCGGGGCAATCAGCCCCAGCATTTT.

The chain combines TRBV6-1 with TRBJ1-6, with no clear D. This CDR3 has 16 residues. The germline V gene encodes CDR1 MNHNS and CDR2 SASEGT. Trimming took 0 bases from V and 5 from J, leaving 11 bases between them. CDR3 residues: CASSEAPNRNNSPLHF. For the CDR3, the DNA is TGTGCCAGCAGTGAAGCGCCCAACAGAAATAATTCACCCCTCCACTTT.

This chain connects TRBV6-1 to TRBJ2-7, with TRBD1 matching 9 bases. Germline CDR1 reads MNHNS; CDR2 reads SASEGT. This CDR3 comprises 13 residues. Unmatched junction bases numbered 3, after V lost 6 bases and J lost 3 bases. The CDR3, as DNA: TGTGCCAGCAGGGACAGGGGACACTACGAGCAGTACTTC. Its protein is CASRDRGHYEQYF.

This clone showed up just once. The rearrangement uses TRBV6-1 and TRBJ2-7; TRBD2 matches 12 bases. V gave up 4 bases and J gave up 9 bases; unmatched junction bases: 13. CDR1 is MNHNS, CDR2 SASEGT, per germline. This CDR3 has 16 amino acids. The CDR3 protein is CASSAVPSGRARAQYF. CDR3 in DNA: TGTGCCAGCAGTGCCGTCCCTAGCGGGAGGGCTCGCGCGCAGTACTTC.

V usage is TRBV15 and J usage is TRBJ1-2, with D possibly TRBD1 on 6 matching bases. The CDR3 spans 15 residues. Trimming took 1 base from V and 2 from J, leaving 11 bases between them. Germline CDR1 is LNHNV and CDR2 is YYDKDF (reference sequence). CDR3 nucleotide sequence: TGTGCCACCAGCAGAGGACAGGCCCAGAACTATGGCTACACCTTC. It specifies CATSRGQAQNYGYTF.

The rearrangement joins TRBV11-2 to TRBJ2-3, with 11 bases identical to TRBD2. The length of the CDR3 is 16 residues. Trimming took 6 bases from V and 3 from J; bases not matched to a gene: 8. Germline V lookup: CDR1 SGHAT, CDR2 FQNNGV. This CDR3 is CASSILAGEQTDTQYF. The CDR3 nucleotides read TGTGCCAGCAGTATACTAGCGGGAGAGCAGACAGATACGCAGTATTTT.

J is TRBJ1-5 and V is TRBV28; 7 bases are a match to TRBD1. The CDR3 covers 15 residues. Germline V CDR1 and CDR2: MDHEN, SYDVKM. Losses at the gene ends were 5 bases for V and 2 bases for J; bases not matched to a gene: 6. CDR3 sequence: CASSGGGSGNQPQHF. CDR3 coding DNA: TGTGCCAGCAGTGGAGGGGGCTCAGGCAATCAGCCCCAGCATTTT. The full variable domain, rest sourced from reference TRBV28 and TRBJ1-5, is DVKVTQSSRYLVKRTGEKVFLECVQDMDHENMFWYRQDPGLGLRLIYFSYDVKMKEKGDIPEGYSVSREKKERFSLILESASTNQTSMYLCASSGGGSGNQPQHFGDGTRLSIL.

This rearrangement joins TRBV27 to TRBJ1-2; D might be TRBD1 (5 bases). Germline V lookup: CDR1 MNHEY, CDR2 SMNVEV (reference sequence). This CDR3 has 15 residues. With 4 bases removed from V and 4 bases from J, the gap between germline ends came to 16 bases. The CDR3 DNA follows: TGTGCCAGCAGTTCTTTGGGGCCCCTTACCTATGGCTACACCTTC. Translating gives CASSSLGPLTYGYTF.

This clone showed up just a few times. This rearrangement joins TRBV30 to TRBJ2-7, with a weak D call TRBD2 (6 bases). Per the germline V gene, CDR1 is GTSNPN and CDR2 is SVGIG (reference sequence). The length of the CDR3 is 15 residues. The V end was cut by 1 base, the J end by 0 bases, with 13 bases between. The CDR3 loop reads CAWSELRGRSYEQYF. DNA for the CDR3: TGTGCCTGGAGTGAGTTGCGGGGACGCTCCTACGAGCAGTACTTC.

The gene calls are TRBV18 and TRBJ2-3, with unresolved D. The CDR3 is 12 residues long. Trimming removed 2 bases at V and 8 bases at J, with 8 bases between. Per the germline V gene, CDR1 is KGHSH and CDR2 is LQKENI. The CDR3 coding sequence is TGTGCCAGCTCACCAGAGAAAGTTACGCAGTATTTT. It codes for CASSPEKVTQYF.

The CDR3 nucleotides read TGTGCCAGCAGCGTAGCGGGAGGGCGCTACACCGGGGAGCTGTTTTTT. The encoded protein is CASSVAGGRYTGELFF. The rearrangement links TRBV27 to TRBJ2-2, with 11 positions matching TRBD2. V was pared by 6 bases and J by 3 bases, with 6 bases of the junction left unmatched. Per germline, CDR1 MNHEY and CDR2 SMNVEV (reference sequence). The CDR3 sequence is 16 residues long.

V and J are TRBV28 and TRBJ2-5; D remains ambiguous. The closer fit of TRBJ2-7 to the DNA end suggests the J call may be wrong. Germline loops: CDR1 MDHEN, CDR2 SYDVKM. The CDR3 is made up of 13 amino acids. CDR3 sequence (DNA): TGTGCCAGCAGTTCACCCGGTTCCTACGAGCAGTACTTC. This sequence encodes CASSSPGSYEQYF.

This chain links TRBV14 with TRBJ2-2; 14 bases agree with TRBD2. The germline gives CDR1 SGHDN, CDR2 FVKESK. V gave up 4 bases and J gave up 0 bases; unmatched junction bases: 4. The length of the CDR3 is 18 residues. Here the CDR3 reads CASSRGLAGVANTGELFF. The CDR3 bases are TGTGCCAGCAGCCGGGGACTAGCGGGGGTCGCGAACACCGGGGAGCTGTTTTTT. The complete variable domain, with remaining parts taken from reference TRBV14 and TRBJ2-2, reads EAGVTQFPSHSVIEKGQTVTLRCDPISGHDNLYWYRRVMGKEIKFLLHFVKESKQDESGMPNNRFLAERTGGTYSTLKVQPAELEDSGVYFCASSRGLAGVANTGELFFGEGSRLTVL.

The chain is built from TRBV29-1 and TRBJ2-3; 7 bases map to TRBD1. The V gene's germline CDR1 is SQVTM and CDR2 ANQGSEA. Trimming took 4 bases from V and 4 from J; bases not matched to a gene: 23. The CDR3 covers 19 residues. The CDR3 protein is CSVGGRTGDAFKHADTQYF. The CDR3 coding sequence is TGCAGCGTTGGGGGGAGAACAGGGGACGCCTTCAAGCATGCAGATACGCAGTATTTT.

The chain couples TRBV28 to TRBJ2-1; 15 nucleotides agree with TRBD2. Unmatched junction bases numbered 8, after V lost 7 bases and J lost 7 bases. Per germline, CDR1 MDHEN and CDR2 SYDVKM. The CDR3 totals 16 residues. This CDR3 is CASTPTGTSGRNEQFF. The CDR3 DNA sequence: TGTGCCAGCACCCCCACGGGGACTAGCGGGAGGAATGAGCAGTTCTTC.

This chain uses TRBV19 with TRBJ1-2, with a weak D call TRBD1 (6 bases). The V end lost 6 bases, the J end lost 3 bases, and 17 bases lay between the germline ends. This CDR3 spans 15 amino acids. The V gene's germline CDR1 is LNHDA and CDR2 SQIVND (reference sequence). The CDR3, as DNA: TGTGCCAGTAGACAGGAATGGGCAGGGGACTATGGCTACACCTTC. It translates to CASRQEWAGDYGYTF. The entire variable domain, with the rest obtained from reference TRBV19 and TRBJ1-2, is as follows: DGGITQSPKYLFRKEGQNVTLSCEQNLNHDAMYWYRQDPGQGLRLIYYSQIVNDFQKGDIAEGYSVSREKKESFPLTVTSAQKNPTAFYLCASRQEWAGDYGYTFGSGTRLTVV.